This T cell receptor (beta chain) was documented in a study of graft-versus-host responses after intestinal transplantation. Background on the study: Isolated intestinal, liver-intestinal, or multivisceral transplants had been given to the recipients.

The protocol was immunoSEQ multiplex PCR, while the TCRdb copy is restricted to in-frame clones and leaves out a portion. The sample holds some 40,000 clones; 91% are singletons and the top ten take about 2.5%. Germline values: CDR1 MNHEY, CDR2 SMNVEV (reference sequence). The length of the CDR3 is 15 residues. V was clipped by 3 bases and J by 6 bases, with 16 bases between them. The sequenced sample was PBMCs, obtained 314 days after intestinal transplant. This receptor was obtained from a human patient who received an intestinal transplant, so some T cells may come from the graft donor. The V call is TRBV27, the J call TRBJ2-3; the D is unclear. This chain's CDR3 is CASSFATTPRDTQYF. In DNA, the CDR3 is TGTGCCAGCAGTTTTGCCACTACCCCCCGGGATACGCAGTATTTT.